This T cell receptor beta chain is drawn from a study of molecular identifiers for immune sequencing clone quantification. Study conclusions and caveats: The sizes of highly expanded clones could be underestimated when identical TCR molecules share a barcode. In naive cells, under 1% of molecules belonged to clones above 20 RNA copies, against over 97% in effector cells. Reports indicate spiked Jurkat TCR RNA from one cell could be found among roughly 980,000 naive cells.

This clonotype appeared a few times. Antigen: not known. Via MiXCR, TCRdb re-called the PCR reads, giving one row per CDR3 protein. The table records about 97,000 distinct CDR3 sequences, approximately 24% of them present only once. Naive CD8 libraries used about 20,000 to 1,000,000 sorted cells and 10%, 30% or 50% RNA. The length of the CDR3 is 15 residues. The V gene lost 8 bases and the J gene lost 2 bases, with 19 bases spanning the gap. The sample comprised naive CD8+ T cells from blood, with Jurkat cell RNA spiked in. Subset given: FACS-sorted CD8+CD4-CCR7+CD45RA+ naive T cells. The clonotype originates from a human donor in good health. Some libraries in this study had Jurkat cell RNA spiked in. The chain is built from TRBV5-3 and TRBJ1-1, with D perhaps matching TRBD1 (6 bases). TRBV5-3 is an ORF, with its function uncertain. CDR3 amino acids: CASSLRDTRNTEAFF. DNA of the CDR3: TGTGCCAGCAGCCTCAGGGACACAAGAAACACTGAAGCTTTCTTT.